Listed here are 21 T cell receptor beta chains from one sample, sequenced in a study of shared clonotypes between healthy human individuals. Here immunoSEQ multiplex PCR was the method, and the copy in TCRdb shows in-frame clones only, minus some. This sample has some 2 million clones, with over 85% found just once. Positive CCR7 selection of CD45RO-negative cells yielded the naive CD8 cells, and terminally differentiated effector memory CD45RA+ cells were excluded. The sequencing sample was made of naive CD8+ T cells sorted from blood. Receptors originate from a man younger than 35 in good health.

The V and J genes are TRBV27 and TRBJ2-1, with TRBD1 matching over 7 bases. The germline gives CDR1 MNHEY, CDR2 SMNVEV (reference sequence). The CDR3 covers 13 residues. Trimming cost V 2 bases and J 8 bases; bases outside gene matches: 3. CDR3 DNA: TGTGCCAGCAGTTTAAACAGGGGTGATGAGCAGTTCTTC. Its translation: CASSLNRGDEQFF.

The V gene is TRBV28, the J gene TRBJ2-5; the D is unclear. Germline CDR1 reads MDHEN; CDR2 reads SYDVKM. The CDR3 covers 18 residues. V gave up 5 bases and J gave up 4 bases, with 26 bases separating them. CDR3 protein: CASSPRPGYDPQPETQYF. The CDR3 DNA sequence: TGTGCCAGCAGTCCCCGGCCGGGCTATGATCCCCAACCAGAGACCCAGTACTTC.

This chain links TRBV6-5 with TRBJ2-2, with D possibly being TRBD1 (7 bases). The germline CDR1 and CDR2 sequences are MNHEY and SVGAGI. CDR3 length equals 14 residues. The germline V and J ends were trimmed by 8 bases and 3 bases, with 13 bases remaining between them. CDR3 in amino acids: CASSLRGDTGELFF. The CDR3 DNA follows: TGTGCCAGCTCCCTCAGGGGGGACACCGGGGAGCTGTTTTTT.

This clone was counted between two and nine times. The genes are TRBV6-6 and TRBJ1-5; D is ambiguous. V lost 10 bases and J 4 bases, leaving 20 bases between the germline ends. This CDR3 comprises 15 residues. The germline CDR1 and CDR2 sequences are MNHNY and SVGAGI (reference sequence). The CDR3 sequence: CATKGGISLNQPQHF. In DNA form, the CDR3 reads TGTGCCACAAAGGGAGGGATAAGCTTAAATCAGCCCCAGCATTTT.

This chain connects TRBV11-2 to TRBJ2-1, with 8 bases identical to TRBD1. The CDR3 is 16 amino acids. With V trimmed by 5 bases and J by 6 bases, 12 bases remained unmatched. In germline, CDR1 is SGHAT, CDR2 FQNNGV. CDR3 bases: TGTGCCAGCAGCCCCCTGGCAGGGGGCTTCGGCAATGAGCAGTTCTTC. Amino acids: CASSPLAGGFGNEQFF.

The J gene is TRBJ1-4, the V gene TRBV30; 11 bases are shared with TRBD1. Germline CDR1 and CDR2: GTSNPN and SVGIG (reference sequence). The V gene end was trimmed by 3 bases and the J gene end by 6 bases; junction bases not matched to a gene: 6. CDR3 length: 15 residues. The CDR3 reads CAWSRRTGGYEKLFF. Here the CDR3 DNA reads TGTGCCTGGAGCCGTAGGACAGGGGGCTATGAAAAACTGTTTTTT.

This chain joins TRBV7-2 and TRBJ2-1; D is perhaps TRBD1 (5 bases). Germline V CDR1 and CDR2: SGHTA, FQGNSA. The germline V and J ends were trimmed by 1 base and 2 bases, with 9 bases remaining between them. This CDR3 spans 15 amino acids. CDR3 coding DNA: TGTGCCAGCAGCTTAGATCCAGGGACCTACAATGAGCAGTTCTTC. This encodes CASSLDPGTYNEQFF.

This sequence joins TRBV2 and TRBJ2-2; D may be TRBD2 (5 bases). V lost 9 bases and J lost 4, with 15 bases in between. Germline V gene lookup returns CDR1 SNHLY and CDR2 FYNNEI. The CDR3 extends over 14 amino acids. The CDR3 nucleotides are TGTGCCAGTTCCCTACCTGCGGGCACCGGGGAGCTGTTTTTT. This encodes CASSLPAGTGELFF.

This rearrangement joins TRBV27 to TRBJ2-1, with 16 bases lining up with TRBD2. This CDR3 contains 17 residues. Germline V gene data show CDR1 as MNHEY and CDR2 as SMNVEV (reference sequence). The junction had 3 bases not matched to a gene; V was cut back by 5 bases and J by 2 bases. The CDR3 sequence is CASSDGTSGGAYNEQFF. In DNA form, the CDR3 reads TGTGCCAGCAGTGACGGGACTAGCGGGGGGGCCTACAATGAGCAGTTCTTC.

The chain combines TRBV6-6 with TRBJ2-7; D gene uncertain. Germline CDR1 MNHNY, CDR2 SVGAGI (reference sequence). V lost 0 bases and J 5 bases, leaving 17 bases between the germline ends. The CDR3 has 16 amino acids. In DNA, the CDR3 is TGTGCCAGCAGTTACTCGAGCCAGCCTCCAGGTCACGAGCAGTACTTC. Translating it yields CASSYSSQPPGHEQYF.

The V call is TRBV6-5, the J call TRBJ1-5, with D unresolved. V was cut by 5 bases and J by 11 bases, with 22 bases left in between. Germline-derived CDR1 and CDR2 are MNHEY and SVGAGI. This CDR3 has 15 amino acids. The CDR3 loop reads CASSPHPDAPEAQHF. CDR3 bases: TGTGCCAGCAGTCCACACCCCGACGCGCCGGAGGCCCAGCATTTT.

The V gene is TRBV10-3, the J gene TRBJ2-7; 9 bases are shared with TRBD2. V lost 4 bases and J lost 3; bases outside the gene matches: 4. The CDR3 sequence is 14 residues long. The V gene's germline CDR1 is ENHRY and CDR2 SYGVKD. The CDR3 nucleotides are TGTGCCATCAGTGTAGCGGGAGAGAGCTACGAGCAGTACTTC. Protein product: CAISVAGESYEQYF.

The chain combines TRBV9 with TRBJ2-7; tentatively, D is TRBD2 (5 bases). Trimming took off 0 bases at V and 6 bases at J, with 16 bases between the two ends. CDR1 and CDR2 (germline): SGDLS, YYNGEE. The CDR3 runs to 15 residues. CDR3 sequence: CASSVGGLTMGEQYF. CDR3 nucleotide sequence: TGTGCCAGCAGCGTAGGAGGGTTGACGATGGGCGAGCAGTACTTC.

This rearrangement joins TRBV28 to TRBJ1-1, with no clear D. V was shortened by 3 bases and J by 1 base, with 9 bases between the two germline ends. The CDR3 has 14 residues. Germline assignment: CDR1 MDHEN and CDR2 SYDVKM. The CDR3 DNA reads as TGTGCCAGCAGTTTTCCCGGTTGGAACACTGAAGCTTTCTTT. Translating it yields CASSFPGWNTEAFF.

The rearrangement joins TRBV4-1 to TRBJ2-7, with D hard to call. Germline CDR1 is MGHRA and CDR2 is YSYEKL. The length of the CDR3 is 14 residues. Trimming pared 0 bases from V and 6 bases from J, leaving 12 bases between. The CDR3 is CASSQDPIASEQYF. In DNA form, the CDR3 reads TGCGCCAGCAGCCAAGACCCAATTGCCAGCGAGCAGTACTTC.

This rearrangement joins TRBV27 to TRBJ2-3; D possibly uses TRBD1 or TRBD2 (5 bases each). Trimming shortened V by 5 bases and J by 0 bases, and 9 bases separated the two germline ends. The length of the CDR3 is 14 residues. Germline V CDR1 and CDR2: MNHEY, SMNVEV (reference sequence). The CDR3 here is CASSHRDSTDTQYF. The CDR3 DNA sequence: TGTGCCAGCAGTCATCGGGACAGCACAGATACGCAGTATTTT.

The chain joins TRBV5-5 to TRBJ2-5; no definite D call. The germline V gene encodes CDR1 SGHKS and CDR2 YYEKEE (reference sequence). The CDR3 extends over 14 amino acids. Trimming cost V 4 bases and J 1 base, with 11 bases left between them. The CDR3: CASSGFNRQETQYF. The CDR3 DNA reads as TGTGCCAGCAGCGGCTTTAATCGCCAAGAGACCCAGTACTTC. The variable domain in full, completed from reference TRBV5-5 and TRBJ2-5, reads DAGVTQSPTHLIKTRGQQVTLRCSPISGHKSVSWYQQVLGQGPQFIFQYYEKEERGRGNFPDRFSARQFPNYSSELNVNALLLGDSALYLCASSGFNRQETQYFGPGTRLLVL.

V is TRBV13 and J is TRBJ2-3, with D maybe TRBD2 (6 bases). V was trimmed by 7 bases and J by 4 bases, leaving 9 bases between them. Germline CDR1 PRHDT, CDR2 FYEKMQ (reference sequence). This CDR3 region has 12 residues. Written as DNA, the CDR3 is TGTGCCAGCACCACGGGGGCAGATACGCAGTATTTT. Translated, it gives CASTTGADTQYF.

The chain recombines TRBV6-5 with TRBJ2-5; 7 nucleotides agree with TRBD2. The junction had 6 bases not matched to a gene; V was cut back by 0 bases and J by 5 bases. This CDR3 comprises 15 residues. The germline V gene encodes CDR1 MNHEY and CDR2 SVGAGI. CDR3 in DNA: TGTGCCAGCAGTTACTCGATTCGGGAGGAGGAGACCCAGTACTTC. Residues: CASSYSIREEETQYF.

CDR3 sequence reads: CASSVGAGGIAYEQYF. The DNA for the CDR3 is TGTGCCAGCAGCGTAGGTGCGGGAGGAATAGCCTACGAGCAGTACTTC. The chain uses TRBV9 and TRBJ2-7, with 8 bases matching TRBD2. The CDR3 extends over 16 amino acids. Per germline, CDR1 SGDLS and CDR2 YYNGEE. J lost 2 bases, V lost 0 bases, and 7 bases had no gene match.

V and J are TRBV5-6 and TRBJ1-5; no clear D. The CDR3 totals 15 residues. Trimming cost V 0 bases and J 4 bases, with 11 bases left between them. Looked up from germline, CDR1 is SGHDT and CDR2 is YYEEEE. The CDR3 here is CASSLAGSLNQPQHF. The CDR3 region has the DNA TGTGCCAGCAGCTTGGCCGGCAGCCTGAATCAGCCCCAGCATTTT.